This TCR beta chain stems from a study of technical replicates of blood from several donors listed by TCRdb under 2017. V loses 5 bases, J loses 4 bases, and the germline ends lie 11 bases apart. The CDR3 covers 14 residues, taking in both the cysteine and the phenylalanine. Only the CDR3 region is kept as DNA, spanning 42 bases read in frame from base 1. The germline V gene (reference sequence) specifies PRHDT as CDR1 and FYEKMQ as CDR2. As regards this clone: Its antigen is unknown. Base qualities are not at hand, and no much larger clone is one base apart.

The protocol used for the library was the immunoSEQ multiplex PCR assay. This immuneACCESS table, as held by TCRdb, lists in-frame sequences with V and J called but not all clones. Of the missing ones, under half trace to an unresolved V gene in checked studies; the others have no known cause. The sample table shows roughly 51,000 clones, and approximately 92% are seen once. Together, the top ten hold about 4% of the sample. The TCR originated in a human donor in good health. Some clones in this sample may be carry-over from other donors' samples. Sequencing was performed on PBMCs. The chain couples TRBV13 to TRBJ2-2; the D region possibly corresponds to TRBD2 (6 bases align). CDR3 reads: CASSPGLSTGELFF. The bases read TGTGCCAGCAGCCCGGGACTTTCCACCGGGGAGCTGTTTTTT.